The next 26 T cell receptor beta chains were all read from a single sample in a study of patients and donors after allogeneic stem cell transplantation. TCRdb ran MiXCR on the RT-PCR reads and lists one entry per CDR3 protein. The sample shows under 95,000 distinct CDR3 sequences, roughly 4.9% of them seen only once. Material for sequencing was blood, either unsorted or a sorted T cell fraction (not recorded which). These receptors were obtained from a human donor who was either an allogeneic HSCT recipient or a stem cell or donor lymphocyte infusion donor (not recorded which). It is not recorded whose cells these are; they may come from a transplant donor.

This clonotype was seen at least ten times. The CDR3 DNA reads TGTGCCAGCAGTTACACTATTATGCTCACTGAAGCTTTCTTT. Its protein product is CASSYTIMLTEAFF. This sequence joins TRBV6-5 and TRBJ1-1; no reliable D call. CDR3 size: 14 residues. Looked up from germline, CDR1 is MNHEY and CDR2 is SVGAGI. Trimming pared 2 bases from V and 4 bases from J, leaving 11 bases between.

This clonotype was detected many times. CDR3 loop: CASSEKPGLGNTIYF. DNA for the CDR3: TGTGCCAGCAGCGAAAAACCGGGGCTCGGAAACACCATATATTTT. The chain employs TRBV3-1 and TRBJ1-3; TRBD1 is a possible D gene (5 bases). With 5 bases removed from V and 4 bases from J, the gap between germline ends came to 15 bases. Germline V CDR1 and CDR2: LGHDT, YNNKEL (reference sequence). The CDR3 loop spans 15 amino acids.

This clonotype has at least ten counts. This chain links TRBV12-3 or TRBV12-4 with TRBJ1-1; D possibly corresponds to TRBD1 (6 bases). V lost 2 bases and J 0 bases, leaving 22 bases between the germline ends. The CDR3 has 19 residues. CDR3 coding DNA: TGTGCCAGCAGTTTACACTCCGGGGGGCTATATTCCCTGAACACTGAAGCTTTCTTT. Residues: CASSLHSGGLYSLNTEAFF.

This clonotype has just a few counts. V and J are TRBV6-1 and TRBJ2-1; no definite D call. The CDR3 has 15 residues. Trimming cost V 6 bases and J 2 bases, with 14 bases left between them. The germline V gene encodes CDR1 MNHNS and CDR2 SASEGT. The CDR3 loop is CASSKMAAAYNEQFF. In nucleotides, the CDR3 is TGTGCCAGCAGCAAGATGGCGGCGGCCTACAATGAGCAGTTCTTC.

Many counts were recorded for this clonotype. The chain links TRBV11-2 to TRBJ1-2; the D gene is possibly TRBD1 (6 bases). V was pared by 2 bases and J by 8 bases, with 18 bases between. CDR1 is SGHAT and CDR2 is FQNNGV in the germline V gene. The CDR3 contains 15 residues. The CDR3 loop reads CASSLSGTKTEGYTF. CDR3 nucleotides: TGTGCCAGCAGCTTATCAGGGACAAAGACGGAGGGCTACACCTTC.

This clonotype was counted many times. This sequence joins TRBV5-5 and TRBJ2-2; D may match TRBD1 or TRBD2 (5 bases each). Germline V gives CDR1 SGHKS, CDR2 YYEKEE (reference sequence). Trimming took 4 bases from V and 2 from J, leaving 15 bases between them. The CDR3 is made up of 16 amino acids. CDR3 residues: CASSPRADTNTGELFF. CDR3 in DNA: TGTGCCAGCAGCCCGAGGGCGGACACCAACACCGGGGAGCTGTTTTTT.

This clonotype was recorded at least ten times. The chain employs TRBV9 and TRBJ2-7; 7 nucleotides agree with TRBD1. CDR3 length: 13 amino acids. Germline V lookup: CDR1 SGDLS, CDR2 YYNGEE. V shed 1 base, J shed 9 bases, and the junction held 7 bases outside the gene matches. The CDR3 region has the DNA TGTGCCAGCAGCGTAAGAACAGGGGAAAGGCAGTACTTC. Protein product: CASSVRTGERQYF.

This clonotype was counted ten times or more. V gene TRBV28 combines with J gene TRBJ1-2, with D tentatively TRBD1 (6 bases). Germline CDR1 reads MDHEN; CDR2 reads SYDVKM. The CDR3 is made up of 13 amino acids. V was cut by 7 bases and J by 5 bases, with 14 bases left in between. CDR3 sequence: CASNLPQGYGYTF. The CDR3 DNA reads as TGTGCCAGCAACTTACCACAGGGTTATGGCTACACCTTC.

This chain uses TRBV5-6 with TRBJ2-5, with D possibly matching TRBD1 (6 bases). CDR1 and CDR2 (germline): SGHDT, YYEEEE. The CDR3 spans 14 residues. V was cut by 4 bases and J by 6 bases, with 16 bases left in between. DNA of the CDR3: TGTGCCAGCAGCCTGAGGGCAGGGGAAAAGACCCAGTACTTC. The encoded protein is CASSLRAGEKTQYF.

This clonotype appeared many times. The chain is built from TRBV12-3 or TRBV12-4 and TRBJ1-3, with a weak D call TRBD1 (5 bases). Trimming stripped 1 base from V and 0 bases from J, with 7 bases between. CDR3 size: 15 residues. CDR3 bases: TGTGCCAGCAGTTTAGGGACACGCTCTGGAAACACCATATATTTT. Translated: CASSLGTRSGNTIYF.

The sample holds many counts of this clonotype. The chain carries TRBV5-8 and TRBJ1-1; no reliable D call. Germline lookup yields CDR1 SGHTS and CDR2 YDEGEE. The CDR3 sequence is 15 residues long. The V end was cut by 1 base, the J end by 0 bases, with 10 bases between. The CDR3 loop is CASSLSGVMNTEAFF. As DNA, the CDR3 is TGTGCCAGCAGCTTGTCCGGGGTCATGAACACTGAAGCTTTCTTT.

The table lists this clonotype with many counts. This CDR3 is CASSLRGGAGNEQFF. DNA for the CDR3: TGTGCCAGCAGTTTAAGGGGGGGGGCCGGCAATGAGCAGTTCTTC. V gene TRBV12-3 or TRBV12-4 combines with J gene TRBJ2-1, with a possible D match to TRBD2 (7 bases). Trimming left V 2 bases short and J 6 bases short, with 14 bases between. The CDR3 consists of 15 residues.

The chain carries TRBV7-9 and TRBJ2-7, with a tentative D call TRBD1 (7 bases). V lost 5 bases and J 3 bases, leaving 17 bases between the germline ends. The CDR3 runs to 15 residues. In germline, CDR1 is SEHNR, CDR2 FQNEAQ (reference sequence). CDR3 sequence (DNA): TGTGCCAGCAGCCAAACGGGCAGGGGGGACTACGAGCAGTACTTC. It encodes CASSQTGRGDYEQYF. Supplemented by reference TRBV7-9 and TRBJ2-7, the full variable domain reads DTGVSQNPRHKITKRGQNVTFRCDPISEHNRLYWYRQTLGQGPEFLTYFQNEAQLEKSRLLSDRFSAERPKGSFSTLEIQRTEQGDSAMYLCASSQTGRGDYEQYFGPGTRLTVT.

This clonotype was observed at least ten times. The CDR3 here is CASTLPGTSLDEQFF. In nucleotides, the CDR3 is TGTGCCAGCACCTTACCCGGGACTAGCCTGGATGAGCAGTTCTTC. The rearrangement links TRBV5-6 to TRBJ2-1; 9 bases match TRBD2. The J segment lost 8 bases and the V segment lost 6 bases, leaving 12 bases of the junction unmatched. Germline V lookup: CDR1 SGHDT, CDR2 YYEEEE. There are 15 residues in the CDR3.

In regard to this clonotype: A much larger clonotype is one base distant, so this may be a read error. The CDR3 DNA reads as TGTGCCTGGAGCAGGGGGGAGGAAAAACTGTTTTTT. Its protein product is CAWSRGEEKLFF. This chain connects TRBV30 to TRBJ1-4; 7 bases agree with TRBD1. V lost 3 bases, J lost 8 bases, and 3 bases stayed unmatched. The CDR3 extends over 12 amino acids. Germline V CDR1 and CDR2: GTSNPN, SVGIG (reference sequence). The variable domain in full, completed from reference TRBV30 and TRBJ1-4, reads SQTIHQWPATLVQPVGSPLSLECTVEGTSNPNLYWYRQAAGRGLQLLFYSVGIGQISSEVPQNLSASRPQDRQFILSSKKLLLSDSGFYLCAWSRGEEKLFFGSGTQLSVL.

The sample holds many counts of this clonotype. This chain connects TRBV19 to TRBJ2-7; TRBD1 aligns across 9 bases. The germline V gene has CDR1 LNHDA and CDR2 SQIVND (reference sequence). The CDR3 is made up of 13 amino acids. Trimming cost V 8 bases and J 8 bases; bases outside gene matches: 10. CDR3 nucleotide sequence: TGTGCCAGTTCGCCAAAACAGGGGGCCAAGCAGTACTTC. Translation gives CASSPKQGAKQYF.

This clonotype was seen a few times. This chain connects TRBV18 to TRBJ1-3; tentative D call: TRBD1 (6 bases). V was trimmed by 3 bases and J by 5 bases, leaving 11 bases between them. Per germline, CDR1 KGHSH and CDR2 LQKENI. The CDR3 covers 14 residues. The CDR3 sequence: CASSPDQGRNTIYF. Here the CDR3 DNA reads TGTGCCAGCTCACCTGATCAGGGGAGAAACACCATATATTTT.

This clonotype was counted ten times or more. The V gene is TRBV20-1, the J gene TRBJ2-1, with a tentative D call TRBD2 (7 bases). Germline-derived CDR1 and CDR2 are DFQATT and SNEGSKA (reference sequence). The CDR3 has 17 residues. V lost 5 bases and J 5 bases, leaving 25 bases between the germline ends. This CDR3 reads CSAYLSYTRGGNNEQFF. In DNA form, the CDR3 reads TGCAGTGCTTATCTAAGCTATACTAGGGGGGGTAACAATGAGCAGTTCTTC.

This clonotype showed up many times. The genes are TRBV20-1 and TRBJ1-1; unclear D gene. This CDR3 spans 12 amino acids. CDR1 is DFQATT, CDR2 SNEGSKA, per germline (reference sequence). V was trimmed by 5 bases and J by 0 bases, leaving 7 bases between them. This chain's CDR3 is CSALKLNTEAFF. The CDR3 nucleotides are TGCAGTGCTCTGAAATTGAACACTGAAGCTTTCTTT.

The chain uses TRBV7-9 and TRBJ2-1, with 11 positions matching TRBD2. Germline CDR1 and CDR2: SEHNR and FQNEAQ (reference sequence). Germline trimming cut 5 bases from V and 5 bases from J; bases unmatched to any gene: 5. CDR3 length: 15 amino acids. The CDR3, as DNA: TGTGCCAGCAGCGATAGACTAGCGGGACACAATGAGCAGTTCTTC. Its protein is CASSDRLAGHNEQFF.

In this sample, this clonotype turned up many times. J is TRBJ1-1 and V is TRBV11-1, with TRBD1 identical over 7 bases. Unmatched junction bases numbered 7, after V lost 5 bases and J lost 4 bases. The CDR3 consists of 14 residues. Looked up from germline, CDR1 is SGHAT and CDR2 is FQDESV (reference sequence). The CDR3 loop reads CASSVRTGSTEAFF. The CDR3 nucleotides read TGTGCCAGCAGCGTAAGGACAGGCAGCACTGAAGCTTTCTTT. Looking up the rest from reference TRBV11-1 and TRBJ1-1 gives the full variable domain: EAEVAQSPRYKITEKSQAVAFWCDPISGHATLYWYRQILGQGPELLVQFQDESVVDDSQLPKDRFSAERLKGVDSTLKIQPAELGDSAMYLCASSVRTGSTEAFFGQGTRLTVV.

This clonotype was seen at least ten times. This chain joins TRBV9 and TRBJ1-2; 7 bases fit TRBD1. CDR1 SGDLS and CDR2 YYNGEE come from the germline V gene. The CDR3 covers 13 residues. The trim removed 4 bases at V and 5 bases at J, leaving 5 bases unmatched. For the CDR3, the DNA is TGTGCCAGCAGCCCCCGGGACAGATATGGCTACACCTTC. This encodes CASSPRDRYGYTF.

There are many counts of this clonotype. The chain combines TRBV27 with TRBJ2-5, with a weak D call TRBD2 (6 bases). V dropped 6 bases and J dropped 7 bases, with 15 bases sitting between them. The CDR3 spans 13 residues. Germline V gene lookup returns CDR1 MNHEY and CDR2 SMNVEV (reference sequence). CDR3 residues: CASRGSGPGTQYF. The CDR3 bases are TGTGCCAGCAGAGGTAGCGGCCCAGGGACCCAGTACTTC.

This clonotype was observed many times. The V call is TRBV2, the J call TRBJ2-2, with D perhaps given as TRBD1 or TRBD2 (6 bases each). V was cut by 5 bases and J by 5 bases, with 15 bases left in between. CDR1 and CDR2 from the germline V gene are SNHLY and FYNNEI. This CDR3 region has 15 residues. This CDR3 is CASSPRGVLTGELFF. The CDR3 DNA follows: TGTGCCAGCAGTCCTAGGGGGGTTCTAACCGGGGAGCTGTTTTTT.

The V call is TRBV20-1, the J call TRBJ2-7; D is unclear. The V gene lost 5 bases and the J gene lost 3 bases, with 11 bases spanning the gap. The length of the CDR3 is 12 residues. Germline CDR1 DFQATT, CDR2 SNEGSKA (reference sequence). CDR3 DNA: TGCAGTGCTGGGGAAGGTATCTACGAGCAGTACTTC. This codes for CSAGEGIYEQYF.

This rearrangement joins TRBV27 to TRBJ2-3, with a tentative D call TRBD1 (6 bases). In germline, CDR1 is MNHEY, CDR2 SMNVEV (reference sequence). V lost 4 bases and J lost 3, with 11 bases in between. CDR3 size: 14 residues. For the CDR3, the DNA is TGTGCCAGCAGTTACAGGGCGGAGACAGATACGCAGTATTTT. Translating it yields CASSYRAETDTQYF.